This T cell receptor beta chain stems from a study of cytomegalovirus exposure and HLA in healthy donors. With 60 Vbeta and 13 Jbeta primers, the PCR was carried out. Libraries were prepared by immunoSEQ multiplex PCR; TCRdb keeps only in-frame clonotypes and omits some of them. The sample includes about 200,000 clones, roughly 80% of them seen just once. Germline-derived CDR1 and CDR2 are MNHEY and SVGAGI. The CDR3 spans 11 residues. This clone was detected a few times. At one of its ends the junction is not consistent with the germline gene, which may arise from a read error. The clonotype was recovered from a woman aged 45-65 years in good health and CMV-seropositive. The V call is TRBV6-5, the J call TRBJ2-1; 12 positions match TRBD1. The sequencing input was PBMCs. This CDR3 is CASSARDRGLF. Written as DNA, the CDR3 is TGTGCCAGCAGTGCCCGGGACAGGGGGCTCTTC.